The 27 T cell receptor beta chains presented below share a single source sample, sequenced in a study of cytomegalovirus exposure and HLA in healthy donors. The study ran its PCR with 60 Vbeta and 13 Jbeta primers. The repertoire was sequenced with immunoSEQ multiplex PCR; TCRdb's copy has only in-frame clones and lacks some. The sample includes 150,000 to 200,000 clones, roughly 79% of them seen just once. The sample comprised PBMCs. The receptors were gathered from a man aged 40-55 years in good health and CMV-seropositive.

The J gene is TRBJ1-5, the V gene TRBV28; D remains unclear. This CDR3 comprises 14 residues. Per germline, CDR1 MDHEN and CDR2 SYDVKM. V was shortened by 6 bases and J by 0 bases, with 9 bases between the two germline ends. The CDR3 region has the DNA TGTGCCAGCAGAACTTTGAATAGCAATCAGCCCCAGCATTTT. It encodes CASRTLNSNQPQHF.

The rearrangement joins TRBV5-1 to TRBJ1-1; the D gene is possibly TRBD1 (5 bases). This CDR3 contains 15 residues. CDR1 is SGHRS, CDR2 YFSETQ, per germline. Between the trimmed V and J ends, which lost 0 bases and 0 bases, there was a span of 9 bases. The CDR3 coding sequence is TGCGCCAGCAGCTTGGCAGGACAAATGAACACTGAAGCTTTCTTT. The encoded protein is CASSLAGQMNTEAFF.

The chain links TRBV28 to TRBJ1-5, with D hard to call. Trimming cost V 6 bases and J 0 bases, with 9 bases left between them. Germline V gene data show CDR1 as MDHEN and CDR2 as SYDVKM. CDR3 length: 14 residues. Written as DNA, the CDR3 is TGTGCCAGCAGCCTTAGCGTTAGCAATCAGCCCCAGCATTTT. Translating gives CASSLSVSNQPQHF.

The chain links TRBV19 to TRBJ1-1, with unresolved D. The CDR3 runs to 16 residues. V lost 1 base and J lost 0, with 12 bases in between. Germline V gene lookup returns CDR1 LNHDA and CDR2 SQIVND (reference sequence). The CDR3 nucleotides are TGTGCCAGTAGTATAGGTGGGCTATCCATGAACACTGAAGCTTTCTTT. This sequence encodes CASSIGGLSMNTEAFF.

This rearrangement joins TRBV28 to TRBJ2-2; D ambiguous. This CDR3 has 12 residues. Trimming removed 8 bases from V and 11 bases from J, with 15 bases in between. Germline V gene data show CDR1 as MDHEN and CDR2 as SYDVKM. The CDR3 is CASLSSWQELFF. The CDR3 coding sequence is TGTGCCAGCCTGTCTTCGTGGCAAGAGCTGTTTTTT.

The chain uses TRBV7-3 and TRBJ2-1; TRBD2 might be the D (6 bases). Trimming shortened V by 5 bases and J by 0 bases, and 17 bases separated the two germline ends. The CDR3 contains 17 residues. CDR1 and CDR2 (germline): SGHTA, FQGTGA. DNA for the CDR3: TGTGCCAGCAGCGTAGGAGGGAGCTCCCCCTCCTACAATGAGCAGTTCTTC. Translating it yields CASSVGGSSPSYNEQFF.

This clone turned up a few times. V gene TRBV5-1 combines with J gene TRBJ1-1; the D is unclear. Trimming cost V 3 bases and J 3 bases, with 15 bases left between them. This CDR3 contains 15 residues. Germline values: CDR1 SGHRS, CDR2 YFSETQ. Here the CDR3 reads CASSSGSGRDTEAFF. The CDR3 DNA follows: TGCGCCAGCAGCTCGGGGTCCGGGCGGGACACTGAAGCTTTCTTT.

This clone was found a few times. This rearrangement joins TRBV10-3 to TRBJ2-7; 11 bases are shared with TRBD1. J gave up 3 bases and V 4 bases, and 11 bases lay outside the gene matches. Germline assignment: CDR1 ENHRY and CDR2 SYGVKD. CDR3 length: 17 residues. CDR3 protein: CAISGGAGQGAVYEQYF. The CDR3 coding sequence is TGTGCCATCAGTGGAGGGGCCGGACAGGGGGCTGTCTACGAGCAGTACTTC.

The genes are TRBV19 and TRBJ2-7, with 10 bases matching TRBD2. CDR1 is LNHDA, CDR2 SQIVND, per germline (reference sequence). After removal of 5 bases from V and 3 bases from J, the junction contained 4 bases not matched to a gene. The CDR3 extends over 14 amino acids. The CDR3 spells CASSPGTSVYEQYF. Here the CDR3 DNA reads TGTGCCAGTAGTCCCGGGACTAGCGTCTACGAGCAGTACTTC.

The chain joins TRBV18 to TRBJ2-2; D perhaps matches TRBD1 (6 bases). There are 15 residues in the CDR3. V gave up 3 bases and J gave up 8 bases, with 16 bases separating them. The germline CDR1 and CDR2 sequences are KGHSH and LQKENI. Written as DNA, the CDR3 is TGTGCCAGCTCACCGGGACAAAGGTCATCTGGGGAGCTGTTTTTT. Its translation is CASSPGQRSSGELFF.

This clone was picked up one time. The chain employs TRBV4-1 and TRBJ2-5; 10 nucleotides line up with TRBD1. The DNA end is more similar to TRBJ2-7, so the J call may be wrong. CDR1 is MGHRA, CDR2 YSYEKL, per germline. This CDR3 region has 15 residues. The CDR3 loop is CASSQPGQGMIEQYF. CDR3 nucleotide sequence: TGCGCCAGCAGCCAACCGGGACAGGGGATGATCGAGCAGTACTTC.

The rearrangement links TRBV19 to TRBJ2-6; possible D gene TRBD2, 6 bases. This CDR3 has 18 amino acids. CDR1 is LNHDA, CDR2 SQIVND, per germline (reference sequence). V lost 10 bases and J lost 0, with 22 bases in between. The CDR3 DNA reads as TGTGCCACCCCCCCATGGGGGACTCTTCGCTCTGGGGCCAACGTCCTGACTTTC. Its protein product is CATPPWGTLRSGANVLTF. Based on the CDR3 plus reference TRBV19 and TRBJ2-6, the full variable domain is DGGITQSPKYLFRKEGQNVTLSCEQNLNHDAMYWYRQDPGQGLRLIYYSQIVNDFQKGDIAEGYSVSREKKESFPLTVTSAQKNPTAFYLCATPPWGTLRSGANVLTFGAGSRLTVL.

The chain has TRBV2 and TRBJ2-1; 7 bases are a match to TRBD2. Germline assignment: CDR1 SNHLY and CDR2 FYNNEI. After removal of 6 bases from V and 3 bases from J, the junction contained 8 bases not matched to a gene. CDR3 length: 15 residues. The CDR3 DNA follows: TGTGCCAGCAGACGCACTAGCGTACACTACAATGAGCAGTTCTTC. Residues: CASRRTSVHYNEQFF.

The rearrangement uses TRBV29-1 and TRBJ2-1; D not resolved. Germline V gene lookup returns CDR1 SQVTM and CDR2 ANQGSEA. V was trimmed by 6 bases and J by 4 bases, leaving 16 bases between them. The CDR3 extends over 14 amino acids. CDR3 residues: CSVRPLGGYNEQFF. The DNA for the CDR3 is TGCAGCGTCCGACCCCTCGGCGGTTACAATGAGCAGTTCTTC.

This clone was counted a single time. CDR3 loop: CASSPSNRQRGQTYEQYF. Written as DNA, the CDR3 is TGTGCCAGCAGCCCATCAAACCGCCAGAGGGGACAGACCTACGAGCAGTACTTC. The chain links TRBV11-2 to TRBJ2-5; 7 nucleotides align to TRBD1. The last part of the DNA fits TRBJ2-7 better; the J call may be wrong. This CDR3 spans 18 amino acids. Germline V CDR1 and CDR2: SGHAT, FQNNGV.

This clone has only a few counts. The chain has TRBV5-1 and TRBJ1-2; D remains unclear. Germline CDR1 reads SGHRS; CDR2 reads YFSETQ. V shed 1 base and J shed 1 base, with 14 bases lying between them. The CDR3 is 16 residues long. The DNA for the CDR3 is TGCGCCAGCAGCTTGAGTCCAGGTGCAAGTAACTATGGCTACACCTTC. Protein sequence: CASSLSPGASNYGYTF.

The chain carries TRBV27 and TRBJ1-2; the D is unclear. The germline CDR1 and CDR2 sequences are MNHEY and SMNVEV (reference sequence). This CDR3 region has 15 residues. V lost 5 bases to trimming and J lost 5 bases, with 18 bases between them. In DNA, the CDR3 is TGTGCCAGCAGTCCGTGGAACGGGGAAGGATATGGCTACACCTTC. Amino acids: CASSPWNGEGYGYTF.

The chain carries TRBV6-1 and TRBJ2-1, with D maybe TRBD2 (6 bases). Germline CDR1 and CDR2: MNHNS and SASEGT. V was shortened by 7 bases and J by 3 bases, with 16 bases between the two germline ends. The CDR3 runs to 15 residues. CDR3 bases: TGTGCCAGCACCTTAGCGGAAGAGGGCTACAATGAGCAGTTCTTC. It encodes CASTLAEEGYNEQFF.

This chain joins TRBV7-8 and TRBJ2-5; TRBD1 matches at 7 bases. The length of the CDR3 is 17 residues. J lost 5 bases, V lost 1 base, and 13 bases had no gene match. Germline loops: CDR1 SGHVS, CDR2 FQNEAQ. The CDR3: CASSLGAVRGIQETQYF. As DNA, the CDR3 is TGTGCCAGCAGCTTAGGGGCCGTCAGGGGGATTCAGGAGACCCAGTACTTC.

This chain joins TRBV30 and TRBJ1-4, with TRBD1 identical over 12 bases. The CDR3 runs to 14 residues. Trimming removed 4 bases from V and 8 bases from J; junction bases left unmatched: 5. CDR1 and CDR2 (germline): GTSNPN, SVGIG (reference sequence). The CDR3 loop reads CAWTRDRGREKLFF. CDR3 DNA sequence: TGTGCCTGGACTAGGGACAGGGGGCGGGAAAAACTGTTTTTT.

The V call is TRBV7-9, the J call TRBJ2-7, with D perhaps TRBD2 (6 bases). The CDR3 contains 14 residues. The V end lost 3 bases, the J end lost 5 bases, and 14 bases lay between the germline ends. The germline V gene has CDR1 SEHNR and CDR2 FQNEAQ (reference sequence). The CDR3 reads CASSLSGRTNEQYF. Here the CDR3 DNA reads TGTGCCAGCAGCTTGTCAGGCAGGACTAACGAGCAGTACTTC.

The table lists this clone with a few counts. Compared with germline, one end of the junction differs, possibly owing to a read error. V is TRBV16 and J is TRBJ2-6; D might be TRBD1 (5 bases). This CDR3 is built from 16 residues. Germline V gene lookup returns CDR1 KGHSY and CDR2 FQNENV. Here the CDR3 reads CASSPELFSGANGLTF. The CDR3 bases are TGTGCCAGCAGCCCGGAGCTCTTCTCTGGGGCCAACGGCCTGACTTTC.

This clone appeared a few times. This sequence joins TRBV2 and TRBJ2-3; weak D call: TRBD2 (5 bases). Trimming took 4 bases from V and 0 from J, leaving 11 bases between them. The CDR3 is 15 amino acids. Looked up from germline, CDR1 is SNHLY and CDR2 is FYNNEI. In nucleotides, the CDR3 is TGTGCCAGCAGTGGAGGGAGTCACAGCACAGATACGCAGTATTTT. Its protein product is CASSGGSHSTDTQYF.

This clone was seen more than once but under ten times. The CDR3 nucleotides are TGCAGCGTTACTACTAGCGGGAGTTGGGAGACCCAGTACTTC. It translates to CSVTTSGSWETQYF. The chain has TRBV29-1 and TRBJ2-5; 11 nucleotides align to TRBD2. Germline V gene sequence: CDR1 SQVTM, CDR2 ANQGSEA. Trimming at V came to 5 bases and at J to 5 bases, leaving 7 bases not matched to a gene. This CDR3 comprises 14 residues.

The chain's CDR3 is CASSLVRETEAFF. The CDR3, as DNA: TGTGCCAGCAGTTTAGTCAGGGAAACTGAAGCTTTCTTT. The genes are TRBV28 and TRBJ1-1, with D possibly being TRBD1 (5 bases). CDR1 and CDR2 (germline): MDHEN, SYDVKM. Trimming stripped 2 bases from V and 5 bases from J, with 9 bases between. The CDR3 contains 13 residues.

The rearrangement joins TRBV7-2 to TRBJ2-1; 7 bases line up with TRBD2. Losses at the gene ends were 5 bases for V and 12 bases for J; bases not matched to a gene: 19. CDR1 is SGHTA and CDR2 is FQGNSA in the germline V gene. The CDR3 covers 16 residues. In DNA, the CDR3 is TGTGCCAGCAGCCCCCCCGGGACTACCTCCTACAATCGGCAGTTCTTC. Its translation: CASSPPGTTSYNRQFF.

V and J are TRBV18 and TRBJ1-4; TRBD1 agrees at 8 bases. V dropped 4 bases and J dropped 4; count of bases not matched to a gene: 8. The CDR3 length is 16 residues. CDR1 KGHSH and CDR2 LQKENI come from the germline V gene. CDR3 residues: CASSLGIDRGNEKLFF. As DNA, the CDR3 is TGTGCCAGCTCACTGGGAATCGACAGGGGTAATGAAAAACTGTTTTTT.